This T cell receptor (beta chain) was profiled in a study of T-cell reconstitution after alpha-beta-depleted transplantation in children (dated by TCRdb to 2015 to 2016). Turning to the overall study: Using TCR repertoire profiling, the study followed T-cell immune reconstitution in a quantitative way in children after TCRalphabeta/CD19-depleted allogeneic hematopoietic cell transplantation.

The library came from PCR. The instrument was an Illumina HiSeq 2500. To normalize quantification of the TCRbeta repertoire, the TCR libraries were built with molecular barcoding that relied on unique molecular identifiers. Clones were called with MiXCR by TCRdb after fastp trimmed the public reads at Q25, and only in-frame beta chains were retained. Rows with one shared CDR3 protein collapse into an entry with the most common genes and DNA. Recorded for this sample are hundreds of thousands of distinct CDR3 sequences; under 20% of them occurred a single time. The ten biggest clones cover 35% to 50% of the sample. This specimen's treatment or condition label, interpreted: allogeneic hematopoietic cell transplantation with graft depleted of TCRalphabeta T cells and CD19 B cells. TCRalphabeta/CD19-depleted allogeneic hematopoietic cell grafts were given to the transplant recipients, all of whom were children.

Summary of the overall study and its limitations: The apparently early recovery of alphabetaT-cell counts about two months after transplant reportedly depended on only several hundred rapidly expanded clones that came from non-depleted graft cells. In some patients, high TCRbeta diversity at day 60 was attributed to recipient T cells and intrathymic progenitors that had survived conditioning. Over subsequent months, a decline in hyperexpanded clone frequencies was noted, and after one year, T-cell counts and TCRbeta diversity were mostly ascribed to newly produced T cells.

On this clonotype: Its antigen target is currently unknown. Base-call qualities are not available, and no considerably larger clone is one nucleotide away.

The clonotype was recovered from a male patient aged 2-9 years who had a stem cell transplant for acute lymphoblastic leukemia, so the T cells may come from the graft donor. Sequenced here: PBMCs, mostly from graft donor cells, sampled 360 days after TCRalphabeta/CD19-depleted stem cell transplant.

The CDR3 is CASKIDWGSPYEQYF. The nucleotide sequence reads TGCGCCAGCAAGATCGACTGGGGGAGCCCCTACGAGCAGTACTTC. The rearranged segments are TRBV5-1 and TRBJ2-7; the D gene is possibly TRBD1 or TRBD2, each agreeing over 5 bases. The CDR3, cysteine through phenylalanine, is 15 amino acids long. CDR3 DNA is the only sequence kept; it has 45 bases, read in frame from the first base. Between the V and J ends, shortened by 6 bases and 2 bases respectively, the junction contains 18 bases. CDR1 and CDR2 are drawn from the germline V gene: SGHRS, YFSETQ. The CDR3 plus the reference TRBV5-1 and TRBJ2-7 genes for the other parts give the full variable domain: KAGVTQTPRYLIKTRGQQVTLSCSPISGHRSVSWYQQTPGQGLQFLFEYFSETQRNKGNFPGRFSGRQFSNSRSEMNVSTLELGDSALYLCASKIDWGSPYEQYFGPGTRLTVT.